The 14 T cell receptor beta chains presented below share a single source sample, sequenced in a study of T cell changes during pregnancy in multiple sclerosis. Profiling relied on immunoSEQ multiplex PCR, and the TCRdb table lists in-frame clones only, not all of them. The sample holds 35,000 to 40,000 clones, more than 85% seen once. Source: CD8+ T cells from peripheral blood mononuclear cells, taken in the third trimester of pregnancy. The source of these receptors is a female donor with multiple sclerosis, enrolled in a pregnancy study.

CDR3 DNA: TGTGCCAGCAGTTCCCTACTAGCGGGAGGGTTCGATACGCAGTATTTT. Translation: CASSSLLAGGFDTQYF. The chain recombines TRBV27 with TRBJ2-3; 13 positions match TRBD2. CDR3 size: 16 residues. CDR1 is MNHEY, CDR2 SMNVEV, per germline (reference sequence). V lost 4 bases to trimming and J lost 6 bases; unmatched junction nucleotides: 7.

This chain joins TRBV7-6 and TRBJ2-5; 13 bases are a match to TRBD2. This CDR3 contains 16 residues. Trimming took 5 bases from V and 5 from J; bases not matched to a gene: 8. Germline V gene data show CDR1 as SGHVS and CDR2 as FNYEAQ. CDR3 in amino acids: CASSPRTSGRSETQYF. The CDR3 DNA sequence: TGTGCCAGCAGCCCCCGGACTAGCGGGAGAAGCGAGACCCAGTACTTC.

The chain links TRBV7-9 to TRBJ2-1; 14 bases fit TRBD2. J lost 4 bases, V lost 3 bases, and 8 bases had no gene match. This CDR3 spans 18 amino acids. Germline CDR1 is SEHNR and CDR2 is FQNEAQ (reference sequence). For the CDR3, the DNA is TGTGCCAGCAGCTTGCCGGGACTAGCGGGAGAAACTTACAATGAGCAGTTCTTC. It is translated as CASSLPGLAGETYNEQFF.

This clone has a handful of counts. V is TRBV6-4 and J is TRBJ2-7; 9 nucleotides align to TRBD1. Trimming took 6 bases from V and 4 from J; bases not matched to a gene: 10. The CDR3 has 15 residues. Germline values: CDR1 MRHNA, CDR2 SNTAGT. The CDR3 coding sequence is TGTGCCAGCAGCTACACAACAGGGGGCCGGTACGAGCAGTACTTC. Its protein product is CASSYTTGGRYEQYF.

The chain has TRBV27 and TRBJ1-6; TRBD1 matches 8 bases. With 0 bases clipped from V and 17 bases from J, the junction kept 6 bases outside the gene matches. CDR1 is MNHEY, CDR2 SMNVEV, per germline (reference sequence). The CDR3 has 13 residues. This CDR3 is CASSLSAGGSFHF. CDR3 DNA sequence: TGTGCCAGCAGTTTATCGGCAGGGGGCTCATTCCACTTT.

The gene calls are TRBV4-3 and TRBJ1-3; the D is unclear. Germline V gives CDR1 LGHNA, CDR2 YSLEER. The ends were cut back, 0 bases at V and 0 bases at J, with 6 bases in the middle. The CDR3 sequence is 15 residues long. Written as DNA, the CDR3 is TGCGCCAGCAGCCAAGACGCAGGCTCTGGAAACACCATATATTTT. Translating it yields CASSQDAGSGNTIYF.

The count of this clone is one. V is TRBV7-9 and J is TRBJ2-1; 9 nucleotides line up with TRBD2. Losses at the gene ends were 6 bases for V and 7 bases for J; bases not matched to a gene: 10. Germline V gene data show CDR1 as SEHNR and CDR2 as FQNEAQ (reference sequence). The CDR3 sequence is 15 residues long. The CDR3 sequence: CASSLWTSVGNEQFF. The CDR3 bases are TGTGCCAGCAGTTTGTGGACTAGCGTAGGGAATGAGCAGTTCTTC.

The chain carries TRBV6-5 and TRBJ1-1; D gene ambiguous. Germline V gene lookup returns CDR1 MNHEY and CDR2 SVGAGI. The V and J ends lost 6 bases and 1 base respectively, with 12 bases between them. This CDR3 has 14 residues. The CDR3 spells CASSPISRNTEAFF. The CDR3 DNA follows: TGTGCCAGCAGCCCCATAAGTAGGAACACTGAAGCTTTCTTT.

Here the CDR3 reads CASSSTKVSGTPYEQYF. CDR3 nucleotides: TGTGCCAGCAGCTCGACGAAAGTTTCCGGGACACCCTACGAGCAGTACTTC. This chain connects TRBV7-6 to TRBJ2-7; D may be TRBD1 (6 bases). Germline V gene sequence: CDR1 SGHVS, CDR2 FNYEAQ. Trimming stripped 4 bases from V and 2 bases from J, with 21 bases between. CDR3 length: 17 residues.

The J gene is TRBJ1-2, the V gene TRBV7-6; 10 nucleotides match TRBD1. Germline-derived CDR1 and CDR2 are SGHVS and FNYEAQ. The CDR3 is 14 amino acids. The V gene end was trimmed by 5 bases and the J gene end by 7 bases; junction bases not matched to a gene: 7. CDR3 region: CASSPRQGAAGYTF. In DNA form, the CDR3 reads TGTGCCAGCAGCCCTCGACAGGGGGCCGCTGGCTACACCTTC.

J is TRBJ2-7 and V is TRBV2, with TRBD1 identical over 11 bases. CDR1 is SNHLY, CDR2 FYNNEI, per germline. V shed 10 bases, J shed 5 bases, and the junction held 7 bases outside the gene matches. The CDR3 runs 13 residues. CDR3 DNA: TGTGCCACCGCGGACAGGGGGCTGGACGAGCAGTACTTC. It specifies CATADRGLDEQYF.

The chain joins TRBV7-8 to TRBJ1-2; D might be TRBD1 (6 bases). This CDR3 spans 18 amino acids. The V end lost 5 bases, the J end lost 4 bases, and 26 bases lay between the germline ends. Germline V lookup: CDR1 SGHVS, CDR2 FQNEAQ. The DNA for the CDR3 is TGTGCCAGCAGCCCCGTAAGGACAGCCCCGACTAAGGGCTATGGCTACACCTTC. This encodes CASSPVRTAPTKGYGYTF.

The chain carries TRBV28 and TRBJ2-7; 11 nucleotides align to TRBD1. This CDR3 is 18 amino acids long. Trimming cost V 8 bases and J 0 bases; bases outside gene matches: 15. Germline values: CDR1 MDHEN, CDR2 SYDVKM. CDR3 coding DNA: TGTGCCAGCGAAACCCGGGACAGGGGGGCCCTCAGCTCCTACGAGCAGTACTTC. This sequence encodes CASETRDRGALSSYEQYF.

This chain connects TRBV5-8 to TRBJ1-2, with 8 nucleotides matching TRBD1. Germline assignment: CDR1 SGHTS and CDR2 YDEGEE. CDR3 length: 12 amino acids. Losses at the gene ends were 3 bases for V and 8 bases for J; bases not matched to a gene: 3. This CDR3 is CASSWTGRGYTF. CDR3 coding DNA: TGTGCCAGCAGCTGGACAGGGCGAGGCTACACCTTC.